Detailed here is one TCR beta chain. This CDR3 contains 19 residues. Germline V gene lookup returns CDR1 SGHRS and CDR2 YFSETQ. The J segment lost 5 bases and the V segment lost 0 bases, leaving 15 bases of the junction unmatched. The sample is drawn from a study of blood T cell repertoires in COVID-19. Profiling relied on immunoSEQ multiplex PCR, and the TCRdb table lists in-frame clones only, not all of them. The table records 55,000 to 75,000 clones, around 85% of them present only once. The material sequenced was peripheral blood. The receptor was isolated from a man in his 70s with acute or convalescent COVID-19. The chain couples TRBV5-1 to TRBJ1-2, with 11 bases that match TRBD1. For the CDR3, the DNA is TGCGCCAGCAGCTTGGCCAGTCCGGACAGGGGGCGAAAAGGGTATGGCTACACCTTC. It yields the protein CASSLASPDRGRKGYGYTF.